The entry that follows covers one T cell receptor beta chain sequence. Its antigen remains unknown. This CDR3 has 15 amino acids. Trimming removed 7 bases at V and 0 bases at J, with 16 bases between. Per the germline V gene, CDR1 is SGDLS and CDR2 is YYNGEE. These data belong to a study of T cell responses to AZD1222 COVID-19 vaccine. Looking at the study overall: Second-dose recipients at about 4 or about 12 weeks were treated as one pooled group.

Only in-frame clones appear in the TCRdb table, and some are missing; sequencing was by immunoSEQ multiplex PCR. Seen here are approximately 160,000 clones, around 90% observed once, and the top ten hold 2% to 3%. Findings and caveats of the study: Spike-specific TCR breadth and depth went up after people got two AZD1222 doses. Vaccine-associated CD4 TCRs spanned spike, dominant at 160-218 and 743-854. The donors showed a predominance of white British ancestry and of females, with possible underestimation of clonal diversity.

The clonotype was recovered from an adult in good health. The rearrangement joins TRBV9 to TRBJ2-5; no reliable D call. The sequences come from peripheral blood, collected on day 0 of AZD1222 vaccination. As DNA, the CDR3 is TGTGCCAGCTCCCTGGGGTCGAATCACCAAGAGACCCAGTACTTC. The encoded protein is CASSLGSNHQETQYF.